One TCR beta chain is described in this entry. No cognate antigen has been identified for it. Nothing much larger sits one base from this clone, and base qualities are not available. These data are taken from a study of T cell changes during pregnancy in multiple sclerosis (dated 2019 in TCRdb). Regarding the study in general: The study examined how the T cell repertoire changed over the course of pregnancy in women with multiple sclerosis.

V and J are truncated by 7 bases and 5 bases respectively, leaving an intervening sequence of 8 bases. From the germline V gene, CDR1 is SNHLY and CDR2 is FYNNEI. From cysteine to phenylalanine, the CDR3 is 12 amino acids long. CDR3 DNA is the only sequence kept; it has 36 bases, read in frame from the first base. To prepare the library, the immunoSEQ multiplex PCR assay was applied. TCRdb holds this immuneACCESS table with in-frame rearrangements only. Some clones are missing; in checked studies, unresolved V genes explain under half, and the rest has no known cause. The sample yields roughly 30,000 clones; about nine tenths were counted once. In total, the top ten clones hold around 6.8% of the sample.

This sequence was found in a female donor with multiple sclerosis, enrolled in a pregnancy study. The chain couples TRBV2 to TRBJ2-2, with TRBD2 tentatively as D gene (5 bases match). The sample here was CD8+ T cells from peripheral blood mononuclear cells, taken after pregnancy. The CDR3 region has the sequence CASKEATGELFF. The DNA sequence follows: TGTGCCAGCAAGGAGGCTACCGGGGAGCTGTTTTTT.